Listed here are 18 T cell receptor beta chains from one sample, sequenced in a study of cytomegalovirus exposure and HLA in healthy donors. It was with 60 Vbeta and 13 Jbeta primers that the PCR ran. Libraries were prepared by immunoSEQ multiplex PCR; TCRdb keeps only in-frame clonotypes and omits some of them. The sample consists of 150,000 to 200,000 clones, 65% to 80% of them appearing once. Sequenced: PBMCs. These receptor sequences come from a man aged 18 to 29 in good health and CMV-seropositive.

This sequence joins TRBV30 and TRBJ2-1; a possible D gene is TRBD1 (6 bases). Germline CDR1 GTSNPN, CDR2 SVGIG (reference sequence). The CDR3 is made up of 14 amino acids. V lost 4 bases, J lost 0 bases, and 10 bases lay in between. The CDR3 sequence: CAWTGTSSYNEQFF. The CDR3 DNA reads TGTGCCTGGACGGGGACAAGCTCCTACAATGAGCAGTTCTTC.

For the CDR3, the DNA is TGTGCCAGCAGCTTGGGTGACAGGGGTACCCAAGAGACCCAGTACTTC. Its translation is CASSLGDRGTQETQYF. The gene calls are TRBV7-9 and TRBJ2-5; TRBD1 agrees at 8 bases. This CDR3 region has 16 residues. V gave up 3 bases and J gave up 1 base; unmatched junction bases: 7. CDR1 and CDR2 (germline): SEHNR, FQNEAQ (reference sequence).

The CDR3 spells CASRGQGESNQPQHF. The CDR3 DNA sequence: TGTGCCAGCAGAGGACAGGGGGAGTCCAATCAGCCCCAGCATTTT. The chain uses TRBV28 and TRBJ1-5, with 10 bases identical to TRBD1. Losses at the gene ends were 6 bases for V and 3 bases for J; bases not matched to a gene: 5. CDR3 length: 15 residues. Germline V gives CDR1 MDHEN, CDR2 SYDVKM. The variable domain in full, with the rest retrieved from reference TRBV28 and TRBJ1-5, is DVKVTQSSRYLVKRTGEKVFLECVQDMDHENMFWYRQDPGLGLRLIYFSYDVKMKEKGDIPEGYSVSREKKERFSLILESASTNQTSMYLCASRGQGESNQPQHFGDGTRLSIL.

The sample holds a few counts of this clone. This sequence joins TRBV29-1 and TRBJ2-2, with a weak D call TRBD1 (6 bases). Trimming left V 5 bases short and J 5 bases short, with 9 bases between. The CDR3 covers 12 residues. Germline CDR1 is SQVTM and CDR2 is ANQGSEA. Written as DNA, the CDR3 is TGCAGCGTTATGCAGGGGACCGGGGAGCTGTTTTTT. As protein: CSVMQGTGELFF.

The chain is built from TRBV5-6 and TRBJ1-1; no firm D call. V lost 6 bases to trimming and J lost 1 base, with 16 bases between them. The CDR3 spans 15 residues. CDR1 is SGHDT, CDR2 YYEEEE, per germline. Here the CDR3 reads CASNLAVVSNTEAFF. CDR3 coding DNA: TGTGCCAGCAACCTCGCGGTCGTATCGAACACTGAAGCTTTCTTT.

The rearrangement joins TRBV25-1 to TRBJ1-5; D unresolved. Per germline, CDR1 MGHDK and CDR2 SYGVNS. The CDR3 length is 14 residues. V lost 6 bases to trimming and J lost 2 bases, with 11 bases between them. CDR3 protein: CASSSGLGNQPQHF. The DNA of the CDR3 is TGTGCCAGCAGCTCCGGTCTGGGCAATCAGCCCCAGCATTTT.

This chain uses TRBV27 with TRBJ1-6; maybe TRBD1 (6 bases). Trimming left V 4 bases short and J 9 bases short, with 16 bases between. The CDR3 contains 15 residues. Germline V gives CDR1 MNHEY, CDR2 SMNVEV (reference sequence). CDR3 DNA sequence: TGTGCCAGCAGTTGGGCGACAGGAGAGGGTTCACCCCTCCACTTT. Protein: CASSWATGEGSPLHF.

This clone was seen once. The CDR3 DNA is TGTGCCAGCAGTTGGGCTAGCGCCTACAATGAGCAGTTCTTC. As protein: CASSWASAYNEQFF. J is TRBJ2-1 and V is TRBV27, with D possibly being TRBD2 (6 bases). CDR1 and CDR2 (germline): MNHEY, SMNVEV (reference sequence). The CDR3 totals 14 residues. Trimming pared 4 bases from V and 2 bases from J, leaving 9 bases between.

V is TRBV19 and J is TRBJ1-2; TRBD1 matches 8 bases. The CDR3 covers 16 residues. Germline V gives CDR1 LNHDA, CDR2 SQIVND (reference sequence). Germline trimming cut 4 bases from V and 4 bases from J; bases unmatched to any gene: 11. The CDR3 bases are TGTGCCAGTAGTACCGGACAGGGCAGAGTTGGCTATGGCTACACCTTC. It codes for CASSTGQGRVGYGYTF. The whole variable domain, filled in from reference TRBV19 and TRBJ1-2, reads DGGITQSPKYLFRKEGQNVTLSCEQNLNHDAMYWYRQDPGQGLRLIYYSQIVNDFQKGDIAEGYSVSREKKESFPLTVTSAQKNPTAFYLCASSTGQGRVGYGYTFGSGTRLTVV.

The chain has TRBV10-3 and TRBJ1-3; D is unresolved. Trimming removed 2 bases from V and 0 bases from J, with 11 bases in between. Germline V CDR1 and CDR2: ENHRY, SYGVKD. There are 16 residues in the CDR3. The CDR3: CAISEGQEASGNTIYF. The CDR3 nucleotides read TGTGCCATCAGTGAGGGCCAGGAGGCCTCTGGAAACACCATATATTTT.

This clone came up once. The CDR3 bases are TGTGCCAGCAGTGAAGGAGGGCTAGCGCCCTACGAGCAGTACGTC. Translation: CASSEGGLAPYEQYV. The gene calls are TRBV6-1 and TRBJ2-7; TRBD2 might be the D (6 bases). The V gene lost 1 base and the J gene lost 2 bases, with 12 bases spanning the gap. CDR1 and CDR2 from the germline V gene are MNHNS and SASEGT. This CDR3 contains 15 residues.

The chain joins TRBV6-6 to TRBJ1-1; possibly TRBD1 for D (5 bases). This CDR3 has 14 amino acids. Germline CDR1 is MNHNY and CDR2 is SVGAGI (reference sequence). Trimming shortened V by 0 bases and J by 1 base, and 6 bases separated the two germline ends. As DNA, the CDR3 is TGTGCCAGCAGTTACTCGCAGGGGAACACTGAAGCTTTCTTT. Translated, it gives CASSYSQGNTEAFF.

The chain recombines TRBV5-1 with TRBJ2-5; perhaps TRBD2 as D (5 bases). V was pared by 2 bases and J by 5 bases, with 10 bases between. This CDR3 has 13 residues. Germline V CDR1 and CDR2: SGHRS, YFSETQ. As DNA, the CDR3 is TGCGCCAGCAGCTTAGAGGGTGTCGAGACCCAGTACTTC. It specifies CASSLEGVETQYF.

This clone was recorded a few times. The rearrangement uses TRBV5-1 and TRBJ2-5; 10 bases agree with TRBD1. Trimming removed 4 bases from V and 0 bases from J; junction bases left unmatched: 6. Germline CDR1 SGHRS, CDR2 YFSETQ. The CDR3 sequence is 16 residues long. The CDR3 nucleotides are TGCGCCAGCAGCCCGGACAGGGGGACGTACCAAGAGACCCAGTACTTC. It yields the protein CASSPDRGTYQETQYF.

In DNA form, the CDR3 reads TGTGCCAGCTCACCAGGCGGGGTAAGCACAGATACGCAGTATTTT. It translates to CASSPGGVSTDTQYF. This sequence joins TRBV18 and TRBJ2-3; possibly TRBD2 for D (6 bases). This CDR3 comprises 15 residues. Per the germline V gene, CDR1 is KGHSH and CDR2 is LQKENI. Between the trimmed V and J ends, which lost 2 bases and 0 bases, there was a span of 9 bases. The variable domain in full, with the rest retrieved from reference TRBV18 and TRBJ2-3, is NAGVMQNPRHLVRRRGQEARLRCSPMKGHSHVYWYRQLPEEGLKFMVYLQKENIIDESGMPKERFSAEFPKEGPSILRIQQVVRGDSAAYFCASSPGGVSTDTQYFGPGTRLTVL.

The V and J genes are TRBV6-1 and TRBJ1-2; D ambiguous. Germline V CDR1 and CDR2: MNHNS, SASEGT. CDR3 length equals 14 residues. Trimming shortened V by 3 bases and J by 4 bases, and 12 bases separated the two germline ends. CDR3 sequence reads: CASSDPRVSYGYTF. For the CDR3, the DNA is TGTGCCAGCAGTGACCCCCGGGTTTCCTATGGCTACACCTTC.

The chain has TRBV5-1 and TRBJ1-2; tentative D call: TRBD1 (5 bases). The V gene lost 4 bases and the J gene lost 8 bases, with 15 bases spanning the gap. There are 13 residues in the CDR3. Germline assignment: CDR1 SGHRS and CDR2 YFSETQ. CDR3 bases: TGCGCCAGCAGCGCGGGAGGGGTCGAGGGCTACACCTTC. Its translation is CASSAGGVEGYTF.

This clone was detected once. The chain is built from TRBV11-2 and TRBJ2-2, with 7 nucleotides matching TRBD2. V shed 1 base, J shed 6 bases, and the junction held 8 bases outside the gene matches. The CDR3 has 16 amino acids. CDR1 and CDR2 (germline): SGHAT, FQNNGV. CDR3 nucleotides: TGTGCCAGCAGCTTAGGGAGCGGGATTCTCTCCGGGGAGCTGTTTTTT. Translated, it gives CASSLGSGILSGELFF.